This TCR beta chain was captured in a study of blood T cell repertoires in COVID-19. Original processing methods: It was from reference gene primer amplification that nucleated cell counts were estimated. Libraries were prepared by immunoSEQ multiplex PCR; TCRdb keeps only in-frame clonotypes and omits some of them. V and J calls and clone size are copied from that table; D and trimming were computed from the DNA. The sample includes about 50,000 clones, more than 80% seen only once; the top ten take over 15%. The clonotype originates from a man in his forties or fifties with acute or convalescent COVID-19. Sample: peripheral blood.

CDR3 region: CASSLLATNEKLFF. In DNA, the CDR3 is TGCGCCAGCAGCTTGCTTGCAACTAATGAAAAACTGTTTTTT. This rearrangement joins TRBV5-1 to TRBJ1-4; no reliable D call. V gave up 1 base and J gave up 0 bases, with 4 bases separating them. This CDR3 contains 14 residues. Germline CDR1 and CDR2: SGHRS and YFSETQ.